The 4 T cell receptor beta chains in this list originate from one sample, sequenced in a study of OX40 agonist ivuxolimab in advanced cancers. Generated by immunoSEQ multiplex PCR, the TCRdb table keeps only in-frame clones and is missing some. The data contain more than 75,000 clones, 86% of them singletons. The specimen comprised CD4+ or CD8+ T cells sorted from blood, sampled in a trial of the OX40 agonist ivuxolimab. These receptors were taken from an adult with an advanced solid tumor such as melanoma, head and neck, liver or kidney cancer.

The CDR3 protein is CASSFLAGDGYTF. DNA for the CDR3: TGTGCCAGCAGCTTCCTGGCAGGAGATGGCTACACCTTC. This chain connects TRBV7-9 to TRBJ1-2; D call uncertain. This CDR3 has 13 residues. The V end was cut by 3 bases, the J end by 6 bases, with 11 bases between. Germline-derived CDR1 and CDR2 are SEHNR and FQNEAQ (reference sequence).

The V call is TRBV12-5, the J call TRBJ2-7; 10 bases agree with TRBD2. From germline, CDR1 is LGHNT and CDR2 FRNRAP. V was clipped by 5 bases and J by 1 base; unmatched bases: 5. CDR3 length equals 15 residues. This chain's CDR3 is CASGTYSGRSYEQYF. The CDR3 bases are TGTGCTAGTGGTACCTATAGCGGGAGGTCCTACGAGCAGTACTTC.

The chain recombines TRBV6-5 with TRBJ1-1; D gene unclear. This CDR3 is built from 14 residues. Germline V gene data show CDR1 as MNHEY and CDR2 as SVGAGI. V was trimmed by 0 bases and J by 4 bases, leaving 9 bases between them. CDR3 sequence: CASSYSPRRTEAFF. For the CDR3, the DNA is TGTGCCAGCAGTTACTCGCCACGGCGCACTGAAGCTTTCTTT.

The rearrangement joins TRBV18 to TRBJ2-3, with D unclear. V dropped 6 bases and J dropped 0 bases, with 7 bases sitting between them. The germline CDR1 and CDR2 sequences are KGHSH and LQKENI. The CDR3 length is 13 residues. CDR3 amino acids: CASSLLSTDTQYF. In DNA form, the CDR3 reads TGTGCCAGCTCCCTACTGAGCACAGATACGCAGTATTTT.